Sequencing of this T cell receptor (beta chain) was carried out in a study of blood T cells in healthy people across ages. Germline values: CDR1 SGHRS, CDR2 YFSETQ. The V gene end was trimmed by 2 bases and the J gene end by 0 bases; junction bases not matched to a gene: 8. The CDR3 is 17 residues long. Combining a sample-barcoded 5' primer with a J-beta primer mix, a second PCR ran for about 6 to 12 cycles. TCRdb processed the 5' RACE reads anew with MiXCR; each CDR3 protein has one entry. The table includes about 640,000 distinct CDR3 sequences, roughly 58% detected once. Sequences were obtained from blood. The chain combines TRBV5-1 with TRBJ2-4, with TRBD2 matching over 7 bases. This sequence was found in a man aged 55-75 years in good health. The CDR3 coding sequence is TGCGCCAGCAGCTTAATCGCGGGGGTGCTAGCCAAAAACATTCAGTACTTC. Translated, it gives CASSLIAGVLAKNIQYF.